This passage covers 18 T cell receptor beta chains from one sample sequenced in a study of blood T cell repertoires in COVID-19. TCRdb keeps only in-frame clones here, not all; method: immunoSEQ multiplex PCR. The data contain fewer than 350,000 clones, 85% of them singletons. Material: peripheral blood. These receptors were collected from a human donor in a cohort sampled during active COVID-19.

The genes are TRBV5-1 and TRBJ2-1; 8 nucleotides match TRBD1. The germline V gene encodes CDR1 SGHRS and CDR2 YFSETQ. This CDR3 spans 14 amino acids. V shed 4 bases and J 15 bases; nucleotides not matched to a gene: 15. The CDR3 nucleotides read TGCGCCAGCAGCAGTCGACAGGGGATAGATAATCCGTTCTTC. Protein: CASSSRQGIDNPFF. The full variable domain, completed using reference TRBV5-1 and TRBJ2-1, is KAGVTQTPRYLIKTRGQQVTLSCSPISGHRSVSWYQQTPGQGLQFLFEYFSETQRNKGNFPGRFSGRQFSNSRSEMNVSTLELGDSALYLCASSSRQGIDNPFFGPGTRLTVL.

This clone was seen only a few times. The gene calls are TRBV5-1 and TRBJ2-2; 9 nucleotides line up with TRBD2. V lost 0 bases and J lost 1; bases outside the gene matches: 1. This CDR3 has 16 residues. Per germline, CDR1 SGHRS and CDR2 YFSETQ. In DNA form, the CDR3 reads TGCGCCAGCAGCTTGGTAGCGGGGGAGAACACCGGGGAGCTGTTTTTT. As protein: CASSLVAGENTGELFF.

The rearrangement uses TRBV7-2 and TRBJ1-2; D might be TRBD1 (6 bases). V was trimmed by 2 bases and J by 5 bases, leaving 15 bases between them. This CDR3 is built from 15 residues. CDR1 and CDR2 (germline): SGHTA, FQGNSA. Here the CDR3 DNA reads TGTGCCAGCAGCTTAAGGGCGGGGGCTGATTATGGCTACACCTTC. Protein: CASSLRAGADYGYTF.

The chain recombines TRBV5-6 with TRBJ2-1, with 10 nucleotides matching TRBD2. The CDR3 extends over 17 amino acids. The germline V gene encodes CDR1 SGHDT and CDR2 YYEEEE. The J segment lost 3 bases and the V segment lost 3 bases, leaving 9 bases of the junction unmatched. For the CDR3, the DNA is TGTGCCAGCAGCTCCACATTACTAGCGGGGCACTACAATGAGCAGTTCTTC. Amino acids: CASSSTLLAGHYNEQFF.

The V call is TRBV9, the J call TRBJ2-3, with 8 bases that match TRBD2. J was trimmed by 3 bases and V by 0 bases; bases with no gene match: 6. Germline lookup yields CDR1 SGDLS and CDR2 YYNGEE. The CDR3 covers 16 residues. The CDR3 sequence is CASSVGQRGSTDTQYF. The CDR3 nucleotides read TGTGCCAGCAGCGTAGGTCAGCGGGGGTCAACAGATACGCAGTATTTT.

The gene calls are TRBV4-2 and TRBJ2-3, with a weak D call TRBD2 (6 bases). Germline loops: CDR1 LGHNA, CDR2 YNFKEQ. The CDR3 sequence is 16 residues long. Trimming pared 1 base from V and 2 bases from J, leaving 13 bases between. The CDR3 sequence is CASSQGRDLNTDTQYF. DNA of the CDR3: TGTGCCAGCAGCCAAGGGCGGGACCTCAACACAGATACGCAGTATTTT.

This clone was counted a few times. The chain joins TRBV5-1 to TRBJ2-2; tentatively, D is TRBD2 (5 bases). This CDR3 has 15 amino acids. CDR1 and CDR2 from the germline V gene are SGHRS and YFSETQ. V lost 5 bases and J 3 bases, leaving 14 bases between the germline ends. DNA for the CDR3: TGCGCCAGCAGGCTTGGAGGTCAGGACACCGGGGAGCTGTTTTTT. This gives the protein CASRLGGQDTGELFF.

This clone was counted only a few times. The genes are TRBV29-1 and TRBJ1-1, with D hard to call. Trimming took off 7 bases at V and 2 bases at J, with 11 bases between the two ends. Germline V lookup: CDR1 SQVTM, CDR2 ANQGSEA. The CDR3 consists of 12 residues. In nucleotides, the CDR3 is TGCAGCGCCCCAGTTGAAAACACTGAAGCTTTCTTT. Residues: CSAPVENTEAFF.

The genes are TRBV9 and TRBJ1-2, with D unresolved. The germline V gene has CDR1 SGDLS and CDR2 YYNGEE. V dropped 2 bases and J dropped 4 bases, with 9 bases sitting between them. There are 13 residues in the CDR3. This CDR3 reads CASSVAGGYGYTF. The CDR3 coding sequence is TGTGCCAGCAGCGTCGCGGGTGGCTATGGCTACACCTTC.

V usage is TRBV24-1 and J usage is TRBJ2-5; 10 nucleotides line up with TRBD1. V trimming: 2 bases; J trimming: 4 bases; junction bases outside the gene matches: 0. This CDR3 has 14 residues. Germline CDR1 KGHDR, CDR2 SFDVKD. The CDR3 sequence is CATSDWTGGETQYF. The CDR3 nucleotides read TGTGCCACCAGTGATTGGACAGGGGGAGAGACCCAGTACTTC.

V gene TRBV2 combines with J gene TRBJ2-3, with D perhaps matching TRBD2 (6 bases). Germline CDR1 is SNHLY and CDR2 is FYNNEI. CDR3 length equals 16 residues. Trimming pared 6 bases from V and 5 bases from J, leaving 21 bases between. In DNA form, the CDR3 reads TGTGCCAGCAGAGGAACCTTAAGGGACTTCGGAGATACGCAGTATTTT. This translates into CASRGTLRDFGDTQYF.

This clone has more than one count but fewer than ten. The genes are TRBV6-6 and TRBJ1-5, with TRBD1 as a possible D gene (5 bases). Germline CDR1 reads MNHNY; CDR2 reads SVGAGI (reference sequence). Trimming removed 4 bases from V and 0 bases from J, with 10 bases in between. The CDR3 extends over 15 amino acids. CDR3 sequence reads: CASSSGGGSNQPQHF. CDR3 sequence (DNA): TGTGCCAGCAGTTCGGGGGGAGGTAGCAATCAGCCCCAGCATTTT.

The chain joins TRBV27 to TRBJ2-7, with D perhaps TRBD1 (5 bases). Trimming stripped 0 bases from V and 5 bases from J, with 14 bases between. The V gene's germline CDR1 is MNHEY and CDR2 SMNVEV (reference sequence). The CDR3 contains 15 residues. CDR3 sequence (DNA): TGTGCCAGCAGTTTATCGGTGACAGCCCATAACGAGCAGTACTTC. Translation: CASSLSVTAHNEQYF.

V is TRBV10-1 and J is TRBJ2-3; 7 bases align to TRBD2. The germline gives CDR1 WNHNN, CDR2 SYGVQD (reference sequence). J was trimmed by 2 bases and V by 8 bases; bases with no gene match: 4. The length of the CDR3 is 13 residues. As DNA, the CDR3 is TGCGCCAGCGAGCGGGGACCCACAGATACGCAGTATTTT. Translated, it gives CASERGPTDTQYF.

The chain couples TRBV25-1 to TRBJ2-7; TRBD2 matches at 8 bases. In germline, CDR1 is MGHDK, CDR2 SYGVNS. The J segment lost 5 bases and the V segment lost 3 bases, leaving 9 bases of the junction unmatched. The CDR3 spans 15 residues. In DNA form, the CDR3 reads TGTGCCAGCAGTGACCAGACCGGGAGGGCCCACGAGCAGTACTTC. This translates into CASSDQTGRAHEQYF.

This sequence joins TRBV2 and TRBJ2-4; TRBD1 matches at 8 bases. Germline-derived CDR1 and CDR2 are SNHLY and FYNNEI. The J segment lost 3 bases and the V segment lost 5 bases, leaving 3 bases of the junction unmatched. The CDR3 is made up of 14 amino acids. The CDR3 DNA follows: TGTGCCAGCAGTCTGGACAGGGACAAAAACATTCAGTACTTC. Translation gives CASSLDRDKNIQYF.

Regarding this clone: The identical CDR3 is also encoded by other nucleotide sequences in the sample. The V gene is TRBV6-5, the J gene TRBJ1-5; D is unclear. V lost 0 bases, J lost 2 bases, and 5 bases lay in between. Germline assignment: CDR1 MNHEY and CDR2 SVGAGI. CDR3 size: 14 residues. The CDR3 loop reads CASSYSGGNQPQHF. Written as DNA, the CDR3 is TGTGCCAGCAGTTACTCCGGGGGCAATCAGCCCCAGCATTTT.

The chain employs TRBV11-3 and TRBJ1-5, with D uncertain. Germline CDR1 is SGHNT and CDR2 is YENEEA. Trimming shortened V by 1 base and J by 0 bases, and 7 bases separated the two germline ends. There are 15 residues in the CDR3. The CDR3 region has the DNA TGTGCCAGCAGCTTAGTTCCACATAGCAATCAGCCCCAGCATTTT. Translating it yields CASSLVPHSNQPQHF.